Listed below are T cell receptor beta chains from one sample, sequenced in a study of blood T cell repertoires in COVID-19. This table comes from immunoSEQ multiplex PCR, and its TCRdb copy is limited to in-frame clones, with some not included. The sample gives some 80,000 clones, around four fifths of which show up once; just under 10% is in the top ten. Sequencing was done on a sample of peripheral blood. The receptors were sampled from a human donor in a cohort sampled during active COVID-19. CDR3s include the opening cysteine and the closing phenylalanine or tryptophan. The order of the fields is CDR3 DNA, CDR3 protein, CDR3 length, J gene, clone size, V gene, D gene. The D gene is left open where the match is weak. Not every row has a clone size; where given, it reads once, few, many or a size class.

DNA: TGTGCCAGCAAAGTGGGAGGGGTGGGCAATCAGCCCCAGCATTTT; CDR3: CASKVGGVGNQPQHF; length: 15; J: TRBJ1-5; size: few; V: TRBV2; D: .
DNA: TGCAGCGTTGGGACTAGCGGGAACATTCAGTACTTC; CDR3: CSVGTSGNIQYF; length: 12; J: TRBJ2-4; size: medium-sized; V: TRBV29-1; D: TRBD2
DNA: TGTGCCAGCAGCTCCGATTATGCGGCGGCCTATGGCTACACCTTC; CDR3: CASSSDYAAAYGYTF; length: 15; J: TRBJ1-2; size: few; V: TRBV11-2; D: .
DNA: TGTGCCAGCAGTACCCCGGGACAGAGGTGGACTGAAGCTTTCTTT; CDR3: CASSTPGQRWTEAFF; length: 15; J: TRBJ1-1; size: .; V: TRBV27; D: TRBD1
DNA: TGTGCCAGTTCCCGTTCCTGGCGGGGGAGCAACAATGAGCAGTTCTTC; CDR3: CASSRSWRGSNNEQFF; length: 16; J: TRBJ2-1; size: .; V: TRBV19; D: TRBD2
DNA: TGTGCCAGCAGCTTTACTGATACGCAGTATTTT; CDR3: CASSFTDTQYF; length: 11; J: TRBJ2-3; size: .; V: TRBV5-6; D: .
DNA: TGCGCCAGCAGCTTCGTCGCGGGAGCTACCATATATTTT; CDR3: CASSFVAGATIYF; length: 13; J: TRBJ1-3; size: .; V: TRBV5-1; D: .
DNA: TGCGCCAGCAGCCGGGGGACGGAGAACACTGAAGCTTTCTTT; CDR3: CASSRGTENTEAFF; length: 14; J: TRBJ1-1; size: few; V: TRBV5-1; D: .
DNA: TGTGCCAGCAGCTACTCTACGACAGGGGGCCATCAGCCCCAGCATTTT; CDR3: CASSYSTTGGHQPQHF; length: 16; J: TRBJ1-5; size: few; V: TRBV27; D: TRBD1
DNA: TGTGCCAGTACACTAGCGGGGGGCTCTGGGTCGGCCTACAATGAGCAGTTCTTC; CDR3: CASTLAGGSGSAYNEQFF; length: 18; J: TRBJ2-1; size: few; V: TRBV19; D: TRBD2
DNA: TGCGCCAGCAGCTCCCTAGGGAACACTGAAGCTTTCTTT; CDR3: CASSSLGNTEAFF; length: 13; J: TRBJ1-1; size: .; V: TRBV5-1; D: .
DNA: TGCGCCAGCAGCTTGGCGGGACAGGGTTCAGATACGCAGTATTTT; CDR3: CASSLAGQGSDTQYF; length: 15; J: TRBJ2-3; size: .; V: TRBV5-1; D: TRBD1
DNA: TGTGCCAGCAGCCCCCGGCGGGGGCAACTGAGAAGTGAGCAGTTCTTC; CDR3: CASSPRRGQLRSEQFF; length: 16; J: TRBJ2-1; size: few; V: TRBV7-2; D: .
DNA: TGTGCCAGTAGCGAACAGGGGTCCACTGAAGCTTTCTTT; CDR3: CASSEQGSTEAFF; length: 13; J: TRBJ1-1; size: .; V: TRBV19; D: TRBD1
DNA: TGTGCCAGCAGCTTGGTTGGCGGGCACACTGAAGCTTTCTTT; CDR3: CASSLVGGHTEAFF; length: 14; J: TRBJ1-1; size: .; V: TRBV5-6; D: .
DNA: TGTGCCAGCAGCCGAAGCGATAGATACACCGGGGAGCTGTTTTTT; CDR3: CASSRSDRYTGELFF; length: 15; J: TRBJ2-2; size: .; V: TRBV3-1/TRBV3-2; D: .
DNA: TGTGCCAGCTCAATCCTAGCGACCCTAGGCAATGAGCAGTTCTTC; CDR3: CASSILATLGNEQFF; length: 15; J: TRBJ2-1; size: .; V: TRBV18; D: .
DNA: TGTGCCAGCAGCTATACAACGGGGTACGAGCAGTACTTC; CDR3: CASSYTTGYEQYF; length: 13; J: TRBJ2-7; size: .; V: TRBV5-5; D: .
DNA: TGTGCCAGTAGTATCGTCCCCGGGGGGCCGGGGGAGACCCAGTACTTC; CDR3: CASSIVPGGPGETQYF; length: 16; J: TRBJ2-5; size: .; V: TRBV19; D: .
DNA: TGTGCCAGCAGCTTAGTACGGGTCAACCCTGAAGCTTTCTTT; CDR3: CASSLVRVNPEAFF; length: 14; J: TRBJ1-1; size: .; V: TRBV7-7; D: .
DNA: TGTGCCAGCAGTGACTTAGCGGGGGGAAAGGACAATGAGCAGTTCTTC; CDR3: CASSDLAGGKDNEQFF; length: 16; J: TRBJ2-1; size: .; V: TRBV6-2/TRBV6-3; D: TRBD2
DNA: TGTGCCAGCAGCGTCGACAGCTCCTATAATTCACCCCTCCACTTT; CDR3: CASSVDSSYNSPLHF; length: 15; J: TRBJ1-6; size: .; V: TRBV28; D: .
DNA: TGTGCCATCAGTGCTTCGCAGGGGGCGAAGATTGGCTACACCTTC; CDR3: CAISASQGAKIGYTF; length: 15; J: TRBJ1-2; size: .; V: TRBV10-3; D: TRBD1
DNA: TGTGCCAGCAGGTCCGACCAGGTGGCCAACACTGAAGCTTTCTTT; CDR3: CASRSDQVANTEAFF; length: 15; J: TRBJ1-1; size: .; V: TRBV27; D: .
DNA: TGTGCCAGCAGCGTAGTGGCAGGGCTCACCGGGGAGCTGTTTTTT; CDR3: CASSVVAGLTGELFF; length: 15; J: TRBJ2-2; size: .; V: TRBV9; D: .
DNA: TGTGCCAGCAGCTACGGACTAGCGGGGGGCAGGTTCTACGAGCAGTACTTC; CDR3: CASSYGLAGGRFYEQYF; length: 17; J: TRBJ2-7; size: once; V: TRBV7-9; D: TRBD2
DNA: TGTGCCAGCTCAGCGGGACGCGACTTGACTCAGCCCCAGCATTTT; CDR3: CASSAGRDLTQPQHF; length: 15; J: TRBJ1-5; size: .; V: TRBV18; D: .
DNA: TGCGCCAGCAGCCAAGACCCCGGACAGGGGGCGAGCCCGCAGCCCCAGCATTTT; CDR3: CASSQDPGQGASPQPQHF; length: 18; J: TRBJ1-5; size: .; V: TRBV4-1; D: TRBD1
DNA: TGTGCCAGCAGCTTGGAAACAGGGTCATGGCAGCCCCAGCATTTT; CDR3: CASSLETGSWQPQHF; length: 15; J: TRBJ1-5; size: once; V: TRBV5-8; D: .
DNA: TGTGCCAGCAGCTCGACAGGGATCGGAAGAAACACCATATATTTT; CDR3: CASSSTGIGRNTIYF; length: 15; J: TRBJ1-3; size: few; V: TRBV11-2; D: TRBD1
DNA: TGCGCCAGCAGGCGGGACAGAATGAGCTCCTACGAGCAGTACTTC; CDR3: CASRRDRMSSYEQYF; length: 15; J: TRBJ2-7; size: .; V: TRBV4-1; D: .
DNA: TGTGCCAGCAACAGGGACGGTTCGTGGGAGCAGTACTTC; CDR3: CASNRDGSWEQYF; length: 13; J: TRBJ2-7; size: .; V: TRBV9; D: .
DNA: TGTGCCAGCAGCCCGGGGAGCGGGGGGGGGACTAACGAGCAGTACTTC; CDR3: CASSPGSGGGTNEQYF; length: 16; J: TRBJ2-7; size: .; V: TRBV11-2; D: TRBD2
DNA: TGTGCCAGCAGCGTAGAGGGGCTCTCTGGAAACACCATATATTTT; CDR3: CASSVEGLSGNTIYF; length: 15; J: TRBJ1-3; size: once; V: TRBV9; D: .
DNA: TGTGCCAGCAGTCGACAGGGGAGGAACACTGAAGCTTTCTTT; CDR3: CASSRQGRNTEAFF; length: 14; J: TRBJ1-1; size: .; V: TRBV2; D: TRBD1
DNA: TGTGCCAGCAGCTTATTACCCTGGCAGGGCCTCAGTGGCTACACCTTC; CDR3: CASSLLPWQGLSGYTF; length: 16; J: TRBJ1-2; size: .; V: TRBV7-8; D: .
DNA: TGTGCCAGTAGTATTGGGGGCACGGGTGGCGCGCCCCAGCATTTT; CDR3: CASSIGGTGGAPQHF; length: 15; J: TRBJ1-5; size: .; V: TRBV19; D: .
DNA: TGTGCCAGCAGCTTAGATGGGCGCGGGGGGCAGGTTTACGAGCAGTACTTC; CDR3: CASSLDGRGGQVYEQYF; length: 17; J: TRBJ2-7; size: .; V: TRBV11-2; D: TRBD2
DNA: TGCGCCAGCAGCTTGGTAAGCGGGGGGCCCTACGAGCAGTACTTC; CDR3: CASSLVSGGPYEQYF; length: 15; J: TRBJ2-7; size: few; V: TRBV5-1; D: TRBD2
DNA: TGTGCCAGCAGCCTTTCCGGGACTAGCGGGGGGATCCAAGAGACCCAGTACTTC; CDR3: CASSLSGTSGGIQETQYF; length: 18; J: TRBJ2-5; size: .; V: TRBV7-2; D: TRBD2
DNA: TGTGCCATCAGCAGGGAAAGCTCCTACGAGCAGTACTTC; CDR3: CAISRESSYEQYF; length: 13; J: TRBJ2-7; size: .; V: TRBV10-3; D: .
DNA: TGTGCCAGCAGCAAAGCGCCTAGCGGGGGCTCCTACGAGCAGTACTTC; CDR3: CASSKAPSGGSYEQYF; length: 16; J: TRBJ2-7; size: once; V: TRBV21-1; D: .
DNA: TGTGCCAGCAGCTCACAGGGGGCGCGGGGGACAGATACGCAGTATTTT; CDR3: CASSSQGARGTDTQYF; length: 16; J: TRBJ2-3; size: .; V: TRBV7-8; D: TRBD1
DNA: TGTGCCAGCAGTTCCGTGGGAGCGGGGGGGCGTGAGCAGTACTTC; CDR3: CASSSVGAGGREQYF; length: 15; J: TRBJ2-7; size: .; V: TRBV6-6; D: TRBD2
DNA: TGTGCTAGTGGTTTGGTAGTGTTAGGGGGAGGGCACTATGGCTACACCTTC; CDR3: CASGLVVLGGGHYGYTF; length: 17; J: TRBJ1-2; size: once; V: TRBV12-5; D: .
DNA: TGTGCCAGCAGCCCATCAGGGGCTGACTATGGCTACACCTTC; CDR3: CASSPSGADYGYTF; length: 14; J: TRBJ1-2; size: .; V: TRBV9; D: .
DNA: TGTGCCAGCAGCTTAGCAGGGACAGGGGGTCTCACTGAAGCTTTCTTT; CDR3: CASSLAGTGGLTEAFF; length: 16; J: TRBJ1-1; size: .; V: TRBV7-9; D: TRBD1
DNA: TGTGCCAGCTCACTACGGGGAGATGTGAACACTGAAGCTTTCTTT; CDR3: CASSLRGDVNTEAFF; length: 15; J: TRBJ1-1; size: .; V: TRBV18; D: .
DNA: TGTGCCAGCAGTCCCGACCAGGCAGGGCAAACTGAAGCTTTCTTT; CDR3: CASSPDQAGQTEAFF; length: 15; J: TRBJ1-1; size: few; V: TRBV2; D: .
DNA: TGTGCCAGCAGCTTAGGACTTACAGGGCTCGAGCAGTACTTC; CDR3: CASSLGLTGLEQYF; length: 14; J: TRBJ2-7; size: .; V: TRBV7-2; D: .
DNA: TGTGCCAGCAGTTACAAGACTTACGAGCAGTACTTC; CDR3: CASSYKTYEQYF; length: 12; J: TRBJ2-7; size: .; V: TRBV6-6; D: .
DNA: TGTGCCAGCAGCCCGCCACAGGGGGCCTTCCCTGAAGCTTTCTTT; CDR3: CASSPPQGAFPEAFF; length: 15; J: TRBJ1-1; size: once; V: TRBV9; D: TRBD1